These 15 T cell receptor beta chains originate from one sample sequenced in a study. Each CDR3 protein is one row after TCRdb ran MiXCR on the 5' RACE reads. The table lists tens of thousands of distinct CDR3 sequences, 25% to 30% of them singletons. Sequenced: tumor-infiltrating memory CD4+ T cells sorted from the breast tumor. Sample subset: memory CD4+ T cells, CD4+CD45RO+CD25-. These receptors were taken from a female donor with breast cancer.

A remark on this clonotype: At one end the junction does not follow the germline gene, possibly because of a read error. CDR3 nucleotides: TGTTCCAGCAGGGCCGACAGGGACACTGAAGCTTTCTTT. Translation gives CSSRADRDTEAFF. The genes are TRBV6-1 and TRBJ1-1, with 7 bases that match TRBD1. The CDR3 contains 13 residues. Germline V gene sequence: CDR1 MNHNS, CDR2 SASEGT.

The rearrangement links TRBV27 to TRBJ2-3, with D tentatively TRBD2 (6 bases). This CDR3 has 15 amino acids. V lost 4 bases, J lost 1 base, and 12 bases lay in between. Germline CDR1 and CDR2: MNHEY and SMNVEV (reference sequence). CDR3 nucleotides: TGTGCCAGCAGTTCGGGGGTTTTTGGCACAGATACGCAGTATTTT. Translating it yields CASSSGVFGTDTQYF.

The chain uses TRBV6-1 and TRBJ2-2; D call uncertain. Germline V gene data show CDR1 as MNHNS and CDR2 as SASEGT. With 1 base removed from V and 11 bases from J, the gap between germline ends came to 5 bases. The CDR3 has 11 amino acids. The CDR3 sequence: CASSEGVELFF. The CDR3 region has the DNA TGTGCCAGCAGTGAAGGGGTAGAGCTGTTTTTT.

V usage is TRBV30 and J usage is TRBJ2-1, with D tentatively TRBD2 (6 bases). The CDR3 has 14 residues. Germline loops: CDR1 GTSNPN, CDR2 SVGIG (reference sequence). With 0 bases removed from V and 5 bases from J, the gap between germline ends came to 11 bases. CDR3 region: CAWSVRGNDNEQFF. In DNA form, the CDR3 reads TGTGCCTGGAGTGTACGGGGGAATGACAATGAGCAGTTCTTC.

This rearrangement joins TRBV28 to TRBJ2-1, with 11 bases identical to TRBD2. The CDR3 is 13 amino acids. Trimming cost V 10 bases and J 10 bases; bases outside gene matches: 9. Germline loops: CDR1 MDHEN, CDR2 SYDVKM. CDR3 bases: TGTGCCAACGAAATAGCGGGAGGGGGCGAGCAGTTCTTC. This encodes CANEIAGGGEQFF.

The gene calls are TRBV6-5 and TRBJ1-3; 7 bases map to TRBD1. The CDR3 has 14 residues. V trimming: 8 bases; J trimming: 4 bases; junction bases outside the gene matches: 8. Germline V gives CDR1 MNHEY, CDR2 SVGAGI. The CDR3 coding sequence is TGTGCCAGCGGATTGGGGGACAGAGGAAACACCATATATTTT. Translated: CASGLGDRGNTIYF.

This chain links TRBV7-2 with TRBJ1-5; D is uncertain. Trimming cost V 2 bases and J 3 bases, with 8 bases left between them. Per germline, CDR1 SGHTA and CDR2 FQGNSA. The CDR3 is 14 amino acids. The CDR3 region is CASSLRQTNQPQHF. CDR3 DNA: TGTGCCAGCAGCTTACGGCAGACCAATCAGCCCCAGCATTTT.

This clonotype has a count of ten or more. V usage is TRBV5-1 and J usage is TRBJ1-2, with unresolved D. The CDR3 spans 15 residues. CDR1 is SGHRS, CDR2 YFSETQ, per germline. The ends were cut back, 4 bases at V and 0 bases at J, with 13 bases in the middle. DNA for the CDR3: TGCGCCAGCAGCCTGGAGTTGGGATCTAACTATGGCTACACCTTC. It codes for CASSLELGSNYGYTF.

This rearrangement joins TRBV5-1 to TRBJ2-6; D is perhaps TRBD1 or TRBD2 (6 bases each). Trimming shortened V by 0 bases and J by 2 bases, and 9 bases separated the two germline ends. The CDR3 runs 16 residues. Germline-derived CDR1 and CDR2 are SGHRS and YFSETQ. CDR3 coding DNA: TGCGCCAGCAGCTTGGCCGGGGGCCCTGGGGCCAACGTCCTGACTTTC. Residues: CASSLAGGPGANVLTF.

The chain has TRBV11-1 and TRBJ2-3, with 14 bases identical to TRBD2. The CDR3 is 17 residues long. J lost 7 bases, V lost 4 bases, and 10 bases had no gene match. Germline V CDR1 and CDR2: SGHAT, FQDESV (reference sequence). The CDR3, as DNA: TGTGCCAGCAGCTCGTGGGGGACTAGCGGGAGTTGGAATACGCAGTATTTT. This encodes CASSSWGTSGSWNTQYF.

Only a few counts were recorded for this clonotype. The gene calls are TRBV7-2 and TRBJ2-7; perhaps D is TRBD1 or TRBD2 (5 bases each). This CDR3 is 13 amino acids long. Trimming took off 1 base at V and 2 bases at J, with 6 bases between the two ends. CDR1 and CDR2 (germline): SGHTA, FQGNSA. CDR3 amino acids: CASSLGGTYEQYF. The CDR3 DNA reads TGTGCCAGCAGCTTAGGGGGGACCTACGAGCAGTACTTC.

The chain combines TRBV2 with TRBJ1-1; a possible D gene is TRBD1 (5 bases). Germline V gene data show CDR1 as SNHLY and CDR2 as FYNNEI. V lost 8 bases, J lost 1 base, and 17 bases lay in between. This CDR3 contains 15 residues. This CDR3 is CASRVQGGENTEAFF. CDR3 DNA sequence: TGTGCCAGCCGGGTGCAGGGAGGGGAGAACACTGAAGCTTTCTTT. The entire variable domain, with the rest obtained from reference TRBV2 and TRBJ1-1, is as follows: EPEVTQTPSHQVTQMGQEVILRCVPISNHLYFYWYRQILGQKVEFLVSFYNNEISEKSEIFDDQFSVERPDGSNFTLKIRSTKLEDSAMYFCASRVQGGENTEAFFGQGTRLTVV.

This clonotype turned up a few times. The chain carries TRBV20-1 and TRBJ1-2, with D possibly matching TRBD1 (5 bases). The length of the CDR3 is 13 residues. The germline CDR1 and CDR2 sequences are DFQATT and SNEGSKA (reference sequence). The V end lost 0 bases, the J end lost 4 bases, and 9 bases lay between the germline ends. This CDR3 is CSARDGASYGYTF. CDR3 DNA: TGCAGTGCTAGAGATGGGGCAAGCTATGGCTACACCTTC.

This clonotype was seen many times. The chain carries TRBV7-8 and TRBJ1-2; TRBD1 aligns across 10 bases. The CDR3 consists of 16 residues. CDR1 is SGHVS, CDR2 FQNEAQ, per germline. V lost 5 bases and J lost 6; bases outside the gene matches: 12. Here the CDR3 reads CASSPAVGQGFDGYTF. The CDR3 nucleotides read TGTGCCAGCAGCCCAGCCGTGGGACAGGGGTTCGATGGCTACACCTTC.

With regard to this clonotype: The junction does not match germline at one end; this may be a read error. The chain employs TRBV9 and TRBJ1-6; 10 nucleotides match TRBD1. CDR1 SGDLS and CDR2 YYNGEE come from the germline V gene. The CDR3 sequence is 16 residues long. The CDR3 loop reads CASSVDMGQGTSPLHF. The CDR3, as DNA: TGTGCCAGTAGCGTAGATATGGGACAGGGGACTTCACCCCTCCACTTT.